Following are 22 T cell receptor beta chains from one sample sequenced in a study of blood T cell repertoires in COVID-19. Only in-frame clones appear in the TCRdb table, and some are missing; sequencing was by immunoSEQ multiplex PCR. Here the sample spans about 270,000 clones, around 88% being singletons. Sequencing input: peripheral blood. The receptors here all came from a woman aged 70-85 years with COVID-19, enrolled during active disease.

This clone was detected only a few times. The rearrangement links TRBV18 to TRBJ2-1; tentatively, D is TRBD2 (6 bases). V was cut by 2 bases and J by 7 bases, with 18 bases left in between. CDR3 length equals 16 residues. Looked up from germline, CDR1 is KGHSH and CDR2 is LQKENI. The CDR3 DNA reads as TGTGCCAGCTCACCAAATGGAGGGTACAATACGAATGAGCAGTTCTTC. Its protein product is CASSPNGGYNTNEQFF. The variable domain in full, completed from reference TRBV18 and TRBJ2-1, reads NAGVMQNPRHLVRRRGQEARLRCSPMKGHSHVYWYRQLPEEGLKFMVYLQKENIIDESGMPKERFSAEFPKEGPSILRIQQVVRGDSAAYFCASSPNGGYNTNEQFFGPGTRLTVL.

The chain joins TRBV19 to TRBJ2-2, with D possibly TRBD1 on 5 matching bases. CDR1 is LNHDA, CDR2 SQIVND, per germline (reference sequence). The CDR3 contains 14 residues. V was pared by 7 bases and J by 1 base, with 10 bases between. Here the CDR3 reads CASTRGQNTGELFF. The CDR3, as DNA: TGTGCCAGTACCCGAGGACAGAACACCGGGGAGCTGTTTTTT.

This clone was recorded a few times. This chain joins TRBV7-2 and TRBJ1-6; 7 nucleotides line up with TRBD1. Per the germline V gene, CDR1 is SGHTA and CDR2 is FQGNSA. V shed 0 bases and J 6 bases; nucleotides not matched to a gene: 11. CDR3 size: 18 residues. The CDR3 DNA reads as TGTGCCAGCAGCTTAGCCGGGGACAGTCTCCTTCCTAATTCACCCCTCCACTTT. This codes for CASSLAGDSLLPNSPLHF.

J is TRBJ2-6 and V is TRBV7-3, with 9 positions matching TRBD2. Trimming at V came to 2 bases and at J to 1 base, leaving 9 bases not matched to a gene. This CDR3 region has 19 residues. Per germline, CDR1 SGHTA and CDR2 FQGTGA. CDR3 nucleotide sequence: TGTGCCAGCAGCTTACGGTCCCAGCGGGGGGAGTCTGGGGCCAACGTCCTGACTTTC. It translates to CASSLRSQRGESGANVLTF.

This clone was observed once. The chain joins TRBV7-2 to TRBJ2-7; TRBD2 matches at 9 bases. The CDR3 spans 17 residues. V lost 2 bases and J lost 0; bases outside the gene matches: 8. Germline lookup yields CDR1 SGHTA and CDR2 FQGNSA. CDR3 region: CASSLRSVAGDSYEQYF. The CDR3 coding sequence is TGTGCCAGCAGCTTACGGTCCGTAGCGGGGGACTCCTACGAGCAGTACTTC.

This rearrangement joins TRBV18 to TRBJ2-1, with a weak D call TRBD2 (6 bases). The CDR3 runs to 14 residues. Trimming took 3 bases from V and 5 from J, leaving 11 bases between them. Germline CDR1 and CDR2: KGHSH and LQKENI. CDR3 in DNA: TGTGCCAGCTCACCTCCGGGACTTAACAATGAGCAGTTCTTC. Translated, it gives CASSPPGLNNEQFF.

The chain employs TRBV19 and TRBJ2-7; TRBD1 is a possible D gene (6 bases). Trimming removed 6 bases at V and 3 bases at J, with 18 bases between. The CDR3 covers 15 residues. Germline-derived CDR1 and CDR2 are LNHDA and SQIVND (reference sequence). Written as DNA, the CDR3 is TGTGCCAGTAGCCCGACGGACAGCAACCTCTACGAGCAGTACTTC. Its translation is CASSPTDSNLYEQYF.

The J gene is TRBJ2-2, the V gene TRBV19, with 9 nucleotides matching TRBD2. The CDR3 spans 14 residues. In germline, CDR1 is LNHDA, CDR2 SQIVND (reference sequence). The ends lost 6 bases at V and 4 bases at J; junction bases unmatched: 3. DNA for the CDR3: TGTGCCAGTAGACCAGCGGGGGGCACCGGGGAGCTGTTTTTT. The encoded protein is CASRPAGGTGELFF.

The rearrangement joins TRBV10-3 to TRBJ1-1; D gene ambiguous. The CDR3 spans 14 residues. The V and J ends lost 4 bases and 3 bases respectively, with 12 bases between them. CDR1 and CDR2 from the germline V gene are ENHRY and SYGVKD. CDR3 nucleotide sequence: TGTGCCATCAGTGGCGTTGCGGGTGACACTGAAGCTTTCTTT. Translating gives CAISGVAGDTEAFF.

The count of this clone is one. The chain combines TRBV10-1 with TRBJ2-7, with D unclear. The CDR3 has 11 amino acids. Germline V gene lookup returns CDR1 WNHNN and CDR2 SYGVQD (reference sequence). V lost 5 bases, J lost 7 bases, and 9 bases lay in between. CDR3 coding DNA: TGCGCCAGCAGTAACGGAGTTGAGCAGTACTTC. Its protein product is CASSNGVEQYF.

The chain joins TRBV5-1 to TRBJ2-7, with 16 bases aligning to TRBD2. The CDR3 is 18 amino acids. Germline CDR1 SGHRS, CDR2 YFSETQ. J lost 0 bases, V lost 4 bases, and 7 bases had no gene match. This CDR3 reads CASSPGTSGGAFSYEQYF. The DNA for the CDR3 is TGCGCCAGCAGCCCTGGGACTAGCGGGGGGGCCTTCTCCTACGAGCAGTACTTC. Full variable domain (remainder filled in from reference TRBV5-1 and TRBJ2-7): KAGVTQTPRYLIKTRGQQVTLSCSPISGHRSVSWYQQTPGQGLQFLFEYFSETQRNKGNFPGRFSGRQFSNSRSEMNVSTLELGDSALYLCASSPGTSGGAFSYEQYFGPGTRLTVT.

The chain recombines TRBV6-5 with TRBJ1-2; the D is unclear. The CDR3 is 13 residues long. Trimming removed 9 bases at V and 5 bases at J, with 16 bases between. Germline-derived CDR1 and CDR2 are MNHEY and SVGAGI. CDR3 coding DNA: TGTGCCAGTAACGAGCGGGTACGGTATGGCTACACCTTC. This sequence encodes CASNERVRYGYTF.

The chain has TRBV24-1 and TRBJ2-3; 10 nucleotides line up with TRBD2. This CDR3 has 22 residues. Germline V gene sequence: CDR1 KGHDR, CDR2 SFDVKD. V dropped 0 bases and J dropped 2; count of bases not matched to a gene: 19. CDR3 amino acids: CATSDLGYASGGPFQSTDTQYF. Written as DNA, the CDR3 is TGTGCCACCAGTGATTTGGGCTATGCTAGCGGGGGCCCCTTCCAATCCACAGATACGCAGTATTTT.

The V gene is TRBV5-4, the J gene TRBJ2-7; D is possibly TRBD1 (6 bases). V shed 4 bases and J shed 7 bases, with 18 bases lying between them. The CDR3 has 14 residues. Germline values: CDR1 SGHNT, CDR2 YYREEE (reference sequence). The CDR3 DNA reads TGTGCCAGCAGCCCCCAGGGGTCCCCTAGGGAGCAGTACTTC. Translation: CASSPQGSPREQYF.

V usage is TRBV7-6 and J usage is TRBJ2-7; 9 bases map to TRBD2. Germline trimming cut 0 bases from V and 6 bases from J; bases unmatched to any gene: 15. Germline V CDR1 and CDR2: SGHVS, FNYEAQ. The CDR3 contains 18 residues. Here the CDR3 reads CASSLAGVGEAGGREQYF. The CDR3 bases are TGTGCCAGCAGCTTAGCGGGGGTTGGTGAAGCGGGGGGCCGCGAGCAGTACTTC.

The genes are TRBV11-2 and TRBJ2-1; 7 bases are shared with TRBD1. The CDR3 extends over 15 amino acids. J lost 4 bases, V lost 5 bases, and 8 bases had no gene match. Germline values: CDR1 SGHAT, CDR2 FQNNGV. The CDR3 bases are TGTGCCAGCAGCGTACGGGACAGATCTTACAATGAGCAGTTCTTC. Protein sequence: CASSVRDRSYNEQFF.

The CDR3: CASSSKTGGNTEAFF. DNA of the CDR3: TGTGCCAGCAGCTCAAAAACAGGGGGGAACACTGAAGCTTTCTTT. This chain connects TRBV5-4 to TRBJ1-1; 8 bases map to TRBD1. From germline, CDR1 is SGHNT and CDR2 YYREEE (reference sequence). The CDR3 loop spans 15 amino acids. Trimming at V came to 3 bases and at J to 1 base, leaving 5 bases not matched to a gene.

The rearrangement joins TRBV10-3 to TRBJ2-5, with 12 bases that match TRBD2. Germline V gene data show CDR1 as ENHRY and CDR2 as SYGVKD. Trimming at V came to 5 bases and at J to 0 bases, leaving 4 bases not matched to a gene. The CDR3 is 16 residues long. The CDR3 DNA follows: TGTGCCATCAGTAGGACTAGCGGGGTGAACCAAGAGACCCAGTACTTC. It yields the protein CAISRTSGVNQETQYF.

V is TRBV9 and J is TRBJ2-1; no definite D call. Germline values: CDR1 SGDLS, CDR2 YYNGEE. CDR3 length: 13 residues. V lost 0 bases and J 12 bases, leaving 13 bases between the germline ends. The CDR3 protein is CASSVDLESVQFF. CDR3 nucleotides: TGTGCCAGCAGCGTAGATTTAGAGTCGGTGCAGTTCTTC. Combining the CDR3 with reference TRBV9 and TRBJ2-1 gives the whole variable domain DSGVTQTPKHLITATGQRVTLRCSPRSGDLSVYWYQQSLDQGLQFLIQYYNGEERAKGNILERFSAQQFPDLHSELNLSSLELGDSALYFCASSVDLESVQFFGPGTRLTVL.

This chain connects TRBV24-1 to TRBJ2-3; D is unresolved. V shed 5 bases and J shed 5 bases, with 16 bases lying between them. Germline V gives CDR1 KGHDR, CDR2 SFDVKD. The CDR3 extends over 15 amino acids. CDR3 DNA sequence: TGTGCCACCAGTGTTAAGACTGCGCTTAGAGATACGCAGTATTTT. Amino acid sequence: CATSVKTALRDTQYF.

This clone was seen a single time. V is TRBV11-2 and J is TRBJ2-7; D remains unclear. The CDR3 spans 14 residues. Germline V CDR1 and CDR2: SGHAT, FQNNGV. Trimming took 5 bases from V and 0 from J, leaving 11 bases between them. This CDR3 is CASSAYYVSYEQYF. The CDR3 DNA reads as TGTGCCAGCAGCGCGTACTACGTCTCCTACGAGCAGTACTTC.

The V and J genes are TRBV12-5 and TRBJ2-3; 14 bases fit TRBD2. CDR3 length equals 19 residues. Trimming removed 1 base from V and 2 bases from J; junction bases left unmatched: 8. Germline V CDR1 and CDR2: LGHNT, FRNRAP. CDR3 in DNA: TGTGCTAGTGGTTTGGGCATTATGACTAGCGGGGGGGCCACAGATACGCAGTATTTT. The encoded protein is CASGLGIMTSGGATDTQYF.